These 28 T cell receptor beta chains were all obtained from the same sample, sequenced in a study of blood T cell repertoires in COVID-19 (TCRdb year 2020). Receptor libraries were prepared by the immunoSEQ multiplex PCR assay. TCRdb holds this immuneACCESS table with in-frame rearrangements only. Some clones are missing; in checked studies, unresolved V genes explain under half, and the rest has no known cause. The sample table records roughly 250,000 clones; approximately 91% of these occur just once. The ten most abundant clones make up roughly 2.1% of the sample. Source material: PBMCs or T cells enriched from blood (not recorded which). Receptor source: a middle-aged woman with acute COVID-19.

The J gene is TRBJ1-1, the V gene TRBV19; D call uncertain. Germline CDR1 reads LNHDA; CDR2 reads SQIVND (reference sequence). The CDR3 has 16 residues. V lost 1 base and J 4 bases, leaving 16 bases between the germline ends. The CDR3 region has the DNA TGTGCCAGTAGTATAGGTCGCGGGCACTACTCCACTGAAGCTTTCTTT. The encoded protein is CASSIGRGHYSTEAFF.

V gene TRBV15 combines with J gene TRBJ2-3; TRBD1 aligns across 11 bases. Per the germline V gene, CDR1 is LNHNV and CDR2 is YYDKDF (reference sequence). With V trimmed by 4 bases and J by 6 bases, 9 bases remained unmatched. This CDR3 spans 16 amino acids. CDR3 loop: CATSTLPGQGGDTQYF. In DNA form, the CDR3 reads TGTGCCACCAGCACACTACCGGGACAGGGGGGCGATACGCAGTATTTT.

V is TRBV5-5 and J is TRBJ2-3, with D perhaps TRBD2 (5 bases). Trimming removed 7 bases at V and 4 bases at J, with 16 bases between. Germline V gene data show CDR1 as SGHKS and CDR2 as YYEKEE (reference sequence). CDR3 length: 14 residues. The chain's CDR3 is CASGRAGGPDTQYF. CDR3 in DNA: TGTGCCAGCGGGCGCGCGGGTGGCCCAGATACGCAGTATTTT.

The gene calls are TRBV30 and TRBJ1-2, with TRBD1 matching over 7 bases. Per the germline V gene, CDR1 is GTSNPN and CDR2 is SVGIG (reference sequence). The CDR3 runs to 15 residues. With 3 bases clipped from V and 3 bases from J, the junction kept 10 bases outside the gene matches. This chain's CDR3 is CAWSTDRELDYGYTF. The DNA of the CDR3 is TGTGCCTGGAGCACCGACAGGGAGCTGGACTATGGCTACACCTTC.

The CDR3 nucleotides read TGTGCCAGCAGCACAGTAGACAGAGAAGAAAAACTGTTTTTT. Its protein is CASSTVDREEKLFF. The V and J genes are TRBV5-6 and TRBJ1-4; D may be TRBD1 (5 bases). V was cut by 4 bases and J by 8 bases, with 15 bases left in between. The CDR3 totals 14 residues. Per the germline V gene, CDR1 is SGHDT and CDR2 is YYEEEE.

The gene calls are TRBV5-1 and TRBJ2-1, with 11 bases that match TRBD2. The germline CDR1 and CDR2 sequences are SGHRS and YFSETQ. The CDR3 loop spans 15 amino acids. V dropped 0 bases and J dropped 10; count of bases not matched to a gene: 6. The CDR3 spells CASSLDSGGAQEQFF. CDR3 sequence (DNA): TGCGCCAGCAGCTTGGATAGCGGGGGGGCACAGGAGCAGTTCTTC.

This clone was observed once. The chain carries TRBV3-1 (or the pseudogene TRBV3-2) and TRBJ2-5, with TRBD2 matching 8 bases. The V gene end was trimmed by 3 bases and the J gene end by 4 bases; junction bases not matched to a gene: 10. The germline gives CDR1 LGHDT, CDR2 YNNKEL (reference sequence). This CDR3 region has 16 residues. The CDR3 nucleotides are TGTGCCAGCAGCCAGCCCCGGGGGGGGGAGAGAGAGACCCAGTACTTC. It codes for CASSQPRGGERETQYF.

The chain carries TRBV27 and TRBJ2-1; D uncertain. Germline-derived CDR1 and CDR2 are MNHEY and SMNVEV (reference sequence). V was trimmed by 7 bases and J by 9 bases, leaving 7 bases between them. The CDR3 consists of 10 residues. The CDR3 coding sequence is TGTGCCAGCACCGTATTTGAGCAGTTCTTC. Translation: CASTVFEQFF.

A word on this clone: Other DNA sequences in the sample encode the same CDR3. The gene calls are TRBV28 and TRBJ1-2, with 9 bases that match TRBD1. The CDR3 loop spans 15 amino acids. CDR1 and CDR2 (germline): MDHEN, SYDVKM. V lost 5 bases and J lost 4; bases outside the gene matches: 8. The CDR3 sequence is CASSPPGQGLYGYTF. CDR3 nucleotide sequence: TGTGCCAGCAGTCCCCCGGGACAGGGACTCTATGGCTACACCTTC.

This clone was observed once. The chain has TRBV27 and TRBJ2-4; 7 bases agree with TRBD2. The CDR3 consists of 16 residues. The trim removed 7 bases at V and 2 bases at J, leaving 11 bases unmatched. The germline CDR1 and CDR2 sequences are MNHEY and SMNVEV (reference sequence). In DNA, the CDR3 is TGTGCCAGCAAAGGTGGGGGGGTCTTGTCCAAAAACATTCAGTACTTC. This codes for CASKGGGVLSKNIQYF.

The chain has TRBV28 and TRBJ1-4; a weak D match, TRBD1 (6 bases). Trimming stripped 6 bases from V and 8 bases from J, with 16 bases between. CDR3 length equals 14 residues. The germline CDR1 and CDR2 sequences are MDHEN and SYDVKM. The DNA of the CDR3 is TGTGCCAGCAGCGCCCCAGGGGACGGAGAAAAACTGTTTTTT. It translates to CASSAPGDGEKLFF.

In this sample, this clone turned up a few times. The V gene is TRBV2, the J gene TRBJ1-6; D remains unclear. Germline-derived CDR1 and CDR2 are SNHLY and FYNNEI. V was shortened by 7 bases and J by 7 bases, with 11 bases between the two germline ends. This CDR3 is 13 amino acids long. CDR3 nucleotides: TGTGCCAGCAAGACGGCACTAAATTCACCCCTCCACTTT. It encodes CASKTALNSPLHF.

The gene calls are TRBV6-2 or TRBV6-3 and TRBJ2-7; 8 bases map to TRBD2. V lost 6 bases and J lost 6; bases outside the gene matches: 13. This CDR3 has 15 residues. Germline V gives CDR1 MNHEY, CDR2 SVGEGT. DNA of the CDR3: TGTGCCAGCAGCCCTGAGGGGAGCGGGAGTCGCGAGCAGTACTTC. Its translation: CASSPEGSGSREQYF.

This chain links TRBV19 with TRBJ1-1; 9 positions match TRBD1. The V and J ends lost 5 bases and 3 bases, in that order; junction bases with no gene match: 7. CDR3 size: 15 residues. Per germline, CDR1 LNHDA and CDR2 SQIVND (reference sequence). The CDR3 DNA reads TGTGCCAGTAGTTCTCTCGACAGGGGGTACACTGAAGCTTTCTTT. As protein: CASSSLDRGYTEAFF. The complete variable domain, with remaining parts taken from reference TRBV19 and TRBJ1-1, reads DGGITQSPKYLFRKEGQNVTLSCEQNLNHDAMYWYRQDPGQGLRLIYYSQIVNDFQKGDIAEGYSVSREKKESFPLTVTSAQKNPTAFYLCASSSLDRGYTEAFFGQGTRLTVV.

The CDR3 sequence is CASSPDSYNEQFF. The CDR3 nucleotides are TGCGCCAGCAGCCCCGACAGTTACAATGAGCAGTTCTTC. The chain links TRBV4-1 to TRBJ2-1; D is perhaps TRBD1 (5 bases). The CDR3 has 13 residues. V was cut by 4 bases and J by 4 bases, with 8 bases left in between. Germline V gene lookup returns CDR1 MGHRA and CDR2 YSYEKL.

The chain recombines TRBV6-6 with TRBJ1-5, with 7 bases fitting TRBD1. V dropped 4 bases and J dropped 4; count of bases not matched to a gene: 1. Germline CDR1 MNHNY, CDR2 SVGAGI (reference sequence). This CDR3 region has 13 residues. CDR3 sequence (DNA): TGTGCCAGCAGTTGGGACAGAAATCAGCCCCAGCATTTT. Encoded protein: CASSWDRNQPQHF.

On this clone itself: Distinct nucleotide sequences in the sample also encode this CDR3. The CDR3 DNA sequence: TGTGCCAGCAGCTTAGCAGGGTACTACGAGCAGTACTTC. Translated, it gives CASSLAGYYEQYF. The chain is built from TRBV11-2 and TRBJ2-7, with a tentative D call TRBD1 (5 bases). V lost 1 base, J lost 3 bases, and 7 bases lay in between. This CDR3 comprises 13 residues. Germline CDR1 reads SGHAT; CDR2 reads FQNNGV. The variable domain in full, with the rest retrieved from reference TRBV11-2 and TRBJ2-7, is EAGVAQSPRYKIIEKRQSVAFWCNPISGHATLYWYQQILGQGPKLLIQFQNNGVVDDSQLPKDRFSAERLKGVDSTLKIQPAKLEDSAVYLCASSLAGYYEQYFGPGTRLTVT.

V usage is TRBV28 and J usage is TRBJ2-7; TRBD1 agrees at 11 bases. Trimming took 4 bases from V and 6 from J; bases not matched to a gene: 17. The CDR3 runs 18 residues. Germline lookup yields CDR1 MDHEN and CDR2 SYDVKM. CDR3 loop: CASSSNPRTGGVSGEQYF. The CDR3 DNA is TGTGCCAGCAGTTCGAACCCCCGGACAGGGGGCGTCTCGGGCGAGCAGTACTTC.

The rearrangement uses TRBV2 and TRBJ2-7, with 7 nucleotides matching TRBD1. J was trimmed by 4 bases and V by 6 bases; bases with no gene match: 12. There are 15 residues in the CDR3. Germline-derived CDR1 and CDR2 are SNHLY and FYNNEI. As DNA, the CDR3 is TGTGCCAGCAGCCGCGTCACAGGGGCTTCTTACGAGCAGTACTTC. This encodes CASSRVTGASYEQYF.

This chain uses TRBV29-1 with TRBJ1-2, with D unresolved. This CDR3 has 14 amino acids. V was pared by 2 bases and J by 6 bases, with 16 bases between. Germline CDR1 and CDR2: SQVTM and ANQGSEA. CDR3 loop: CSVETNTPLDGYTF. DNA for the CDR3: TGCAGCGTTGAAACGAATACACCTTTGGATGGCTACACCTTC.

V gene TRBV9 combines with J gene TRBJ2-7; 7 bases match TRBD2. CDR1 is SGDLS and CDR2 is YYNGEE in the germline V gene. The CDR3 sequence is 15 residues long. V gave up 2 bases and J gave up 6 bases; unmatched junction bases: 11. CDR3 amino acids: CASSVVPTGGSEQYF. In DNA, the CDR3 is TGTGCCAGCAGCGTCGTCCCGACGGGGGGTAGCGAGCAGTACTTC.

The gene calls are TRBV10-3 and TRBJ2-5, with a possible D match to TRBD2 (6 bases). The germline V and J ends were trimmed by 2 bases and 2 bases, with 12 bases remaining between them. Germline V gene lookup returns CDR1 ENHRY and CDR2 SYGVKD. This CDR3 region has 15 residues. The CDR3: CAISEPGGGQETQYF. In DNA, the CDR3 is TGTGCCATCAGTGAGCCCGGTGGAGGGCAAGAGACCCAGTACTTC.

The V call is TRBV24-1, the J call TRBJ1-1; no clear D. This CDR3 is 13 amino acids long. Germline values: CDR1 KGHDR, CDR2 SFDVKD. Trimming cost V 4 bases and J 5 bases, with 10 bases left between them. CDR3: CATSESGYTEAFF. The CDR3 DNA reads TGTGCCACCAGTGAATCGGGGTATACTGAAGCTTTCTTT.

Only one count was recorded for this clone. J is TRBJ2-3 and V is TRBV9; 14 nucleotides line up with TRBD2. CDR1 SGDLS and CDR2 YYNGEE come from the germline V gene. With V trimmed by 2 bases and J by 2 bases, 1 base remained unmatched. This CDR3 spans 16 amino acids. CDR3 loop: CASSVGLAGDTDTQYF. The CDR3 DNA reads TGTGCCAGCAGCGTGGGACTAGCGGGAGACACAGATACGCAGTATTTT.

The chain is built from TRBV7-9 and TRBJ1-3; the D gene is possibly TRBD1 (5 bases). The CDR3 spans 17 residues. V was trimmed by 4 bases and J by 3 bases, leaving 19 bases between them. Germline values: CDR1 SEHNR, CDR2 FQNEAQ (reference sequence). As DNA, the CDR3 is TGTGCCAGCAGCTCGCGACGTCAGGGAGGTGATGGAAACACCATATATTTT. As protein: CASSSRRQGGDGNTIYF.

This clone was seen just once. In DNA, the CDR3 is TGTGCCAGCAGTTACCTTGGTAGCGGCTACGAGCAGTACTTC. Protein product: CASSYLGSGYEQYF. The chain carries TRBV6-6 and TRBJ2-7; D perhaps matches TRBD2 (6 bases). CDR1 is MNHNY and CDR2 is SVGAGI in the germline V gene (reference sequence). V was pared by 2 bases and J by 3 bases, with 11 bases between. The CDR3 runs to 14 residues.

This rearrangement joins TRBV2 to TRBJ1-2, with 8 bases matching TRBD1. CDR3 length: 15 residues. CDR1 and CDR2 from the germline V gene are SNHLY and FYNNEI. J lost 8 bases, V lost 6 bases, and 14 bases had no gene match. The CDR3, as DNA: TGTGCCAGCAGCCTAACAGGACAGGGACGGCGGGGCTACACCTTC. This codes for CASSLTGQGRRGYTF. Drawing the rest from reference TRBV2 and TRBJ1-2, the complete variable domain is EPEVTQTPSHQVTQMGQEVILRCVPISNHLYFYWYRQILGQKVEFLVSFYNNEISEKSEIFDDQFSVERPDGSNFTLKIRSTKLEDSAMYFCASSLTGQGRRGYTFGSGTRLTVV.

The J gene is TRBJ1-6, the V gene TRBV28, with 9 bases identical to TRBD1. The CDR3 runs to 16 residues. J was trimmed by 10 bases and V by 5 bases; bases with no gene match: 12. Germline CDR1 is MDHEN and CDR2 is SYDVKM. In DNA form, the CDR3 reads TGTGCCAGCAGTCCCGGGACAGGGCTTAGAGGGTCACCCCTCCACTTT. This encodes CASSPGTGLRGSPLHF.